These 32 T cell receptor beta chains were all obtained from the same sample, sequenced in a study of shared clonotypes between healthy human individuals. Profiling relied on immunoSEQ multiplex PCR, and the TCRdb table lists in-frame clones only, not all of them. The repertoire includes about 1.5 million clones, more than 95% of them detected once, and roughly 1.2% sits in the top ten. Sequenced input: naive CD4+ T cells sorted from blood. Sample subset: CD45RA+ positively selected. These receptors all stem from a man aged 30-40 years in good health.

The chain couples TRBV27 to TRBJ2-1; 9 bases fit TRBD2. The germline V gene encodes CDR1 MNHEY and CDR2 SMNVEV (reference sequence). The CDR3 has 15 residues. V lost 2 bases, J lost 6 bases, and 5 bases stayed unmatched. In DNA, the CDR3 is TGTGCCAGCAGTTTAAGGAGCGGGAGGTTCAATGAGCAGTTCTTC. It codes for CASSLRSGRFNEQFF.

The rearrangement links TRBV5-1 to TRBJ2-5; 8 bases align to TRBD2. V trimming: 3 bases; J trimming: 5 bases; junction bases outside the gene matches: 18. Germline CDR1 SGHRS, CDR2 YFSETQ. The CDR3 extends over 18 amino acids. The DNA of the CDR3 is TGCGCCAGCAGCTGGGTGGGGCGGACTAGCCCCGGGTGGGAGACCCAGTACTTC. This translates into CASSWVGRTSPGWETQYF.

The chain combines TRBV11-2 with TRBJ2-4; perhaps TRBD1 as D (5 bases). Germline assignment: CDR1 SGHAT and CDR2 FQNNGV. V was clipped by 2 bases and J by 1 base, with 15 bases between them. The CDR3 contains 17 residues. CDR3 DNA: TGTGCCAGCAGCTTAATTTCCCGGGCAGGGGCCAAAAACATTCAGTACTTC. Amino acids: CASSLISRAGAKNIQYF.

The chain combines TRBV10-2 with TRBJ1-2; D might be TRBD1 (5 bases). CDR1 and CDR2 from the germline V gene are WSHSY and SAAADI. V was clipped by 6 bases and J by 1 base, with 12 bases between them. The CDR3 has 14 residues. CDR3 DNA: TGCGCCAGCAGAGACAGCTCGAATAACTATGGCTACACCTTC. This codes for CASRDSSNNYGYTF.

V gene TRBV18 combines with J gene TRBJ1-1; D is perhaps TRBD1 (5 bases). Germline V lookup: CDR1 KGHSH, CDR2 LQKENI. V dropped 3 bases and J dropped 4 bases, with 12 bases sitting between them. The length of the CDR3 is 14 residues. The CDR3 nucleotides read TGTGCCAGCTCACCGGAGGGGTGGCTCACTGAAGCTTTCTTT. The encoded protein is CASSPEGWLTEAFF. Filled out from reference TRBV18 and TRBJ1-1, the complete variable domain reads NAGVMQNPRHLVRRRGQEARLRCSPMKGHSHVYWYRQLPEEGLKFMVYLQKENIIDESGMPKERFSAEFPKEGPSILRIQQVVRGDSAAYFCASSPEGWLTEAFFGQGTRLTVV.

This clone was found once. V and J are TRBV19 and TRBJ2-5; 14 bases agree with TRBD2. With 7 bases clipped from V and 6 bases from J, the junction kept 13 bases outside the gene matches. Looked up from germline, CDR1 is LNHDA and CDR2 is SQIVND (reference sequence). The CDR3 loop spans 17 amino acids. The CDR3 coding sequence is TGTGCCAGTACCGAGGGGACTAGCGGGAGATCGCGGAAGACCCAGTACTTC. This gives the protein CASTEGTSGRSRKTQYF.

This clone was observed once. The V gene is TRBV18, the J gene TRBJ2-1; 8 bases are shared with TRBD2. The CDR3 totals 18 residues. With V trimmed by 1 base and J by 1 base, 9 bases remained unmatched. CDR1 is KGHSH, CDR2 LQKENI, per germline. The CDR3 DNA reads as TGTGCCAGCTCACCACGGGTAAGCGGGAGTATTTCCTACAATGAGCAGTTCTTC. Protein sequence: CASSPRVSGSISYNEQFF. Drawing the rest from reference TRBV18 and TRBJ2-1, the complete variable domain is NAGVMQNPRHLVRRRGQEARLRCSPMKGHSHVYWYRQLPEEGLKFMVYLQKENIIDESGMPKERFSAEFPKEGPSILRIQQVVRGDSAAYFCASSPRVSGSISYNEQFFGPGTRLTVL.

The chain carries TRBV5-1 and TRBJ1-1; maybe TRBD1 (5 bases). The CDR3 extends over 15 amino acids. The V and J ends lost 4 bases and 6 bases respectively, with 19 bases between them. CDR1 and CDR2 from the germline V gene are SGHRS and YFSETQ. Written as DNA, the CDR3 is TGCGCCAGCAGCCGGGACCGTAACGGGATGCCTGAAGCTTTCTTT. As protein: CASSRDRNGMPEAFF.

The rearrangement links TRBV9 to TRBJ2-1; D perhaps matches TRBD2 (6 bases). The CDR3 loop spans 17 amino acids. The V end lost 4 bases, the J end lost 0 bases, and 17 bases lay between the germline ends. The germline CDR1 and CDR2 sequences are SGDLS and YYNGEE. CDR3 in amino acids: CASSWRVAVSSYNEQFF. CDR3 nucleotides: TGTGCCAGCAGCTGGCGAGTAGCGGTGAGCTCCTACAATGAGCAGTTCTTC.

The chain combines TRBV10-3 with TRBJ1-2; D might be TRBD1 (5 bases). From germline, CDR1 is ENHRY and CDR2 SYGVKD. V lost 9 bases and J lost 6, with 17 bases in between. The CDR3 has 13 amino acids. The CDR3 DNA follows: TGTGCCATAGCCCCAGCCGGGGCCCATGGCTACACCTTC. This translates into CAIAPAGAHGYTF.

On this clone itself: One junction end does not reproduce the germline sequence, and a read error may be involved. This chain uses TRBV7-7 with TRBJ2-6; D ambiguous. The CDR3 is 17 amino acids. Per the germline V gene, CDR1 is SSHAT and CDR2 is FNYEAQ (reference sequence). The CDR3 sequence is CASSFGPPSSGANVLTF. The CDR3 DNA is TGTGCTAGCAGCTTCGGCCCACCGAGCTCTGGGGCCAACGTCCTGACTTTC.

The CDR3 region has the DNA TGTGCCAGCAGTGAAGGAAGGACAGGGTCGAACGAGCAGTACTTC. As protein: CASSEGRTGSNEQYF. This chain connects TRBV6-1 to TRBJ2-7, with 8 bases fitting TRBD1. V lost 1 base to trimming and J lost 5 bases; unmatched junction nucleotides: 7. CDR3 length equals 15 residues. Germline V gene data show CDR1 as MNHNS and CDR2 as SASEGT.

The CDR3 reads CASSYSPGGEAFF. The CDR3 nucleotides read TGTGCCAGCAGTTACTCCCCTGGCGGTGAAGCTTTCTTT. This chain links TRBV6-5 with TRBJ1-1; D remains unclear. Deletions cut 0 bases from V and 7 bases from J, with 9 bases between. CDR1 and CDR2 (germline): MNHEY, SVGAGI. CDR3 length: 13 amino acids.

In this sample, this clone turned up once. This rearrangement joins TRBV11-2 to TRBJ2-6; no clear D. The CDR3 runs to 15 residues. Germline CDR1 SGHAT, CDR2 FQNNGV. Between the trimmed V and J ends, which lost 5 bases and 1 base, there was a span of 9 bases. The CDR3 spells CASSPGRSGANVLTF. CDR3 in DNA: TGTGCCAGCAGCCCTGGGCGGTCTGGGGCCAACGTCCTGACTTTC.

V gene TRBV5-4 combines with J gene TRBJ2-1, with D possibly TRBD2 on 5 matching bases. The CDR3 loop spans 14 amino acids. V was cut by 2 bases and J by 2 bases, with 8 bases left in between. Germline V gene sequence: CDR1 SGHNT, CDR2 YYREEE (reference sequence). The CDR3 sequence: CASSFQLAYNEQFF. CDR3 bases: TGTGCCAGCAGCTTTCAACTAGCCTACAATGAGCAGTTCTTC.

The genes are TRBV18 and TRBJ2-3, with 7 bases matching TRBD2. Germline CDR1 is KGHSH and CDR2 is LQKENI. V shed 0 bases and J 4 bases; nucleotides not matched to a gene: 4. This CDR3 has 15 residues. CDR3 protein: CASSPPSGNPDTQYF. In DNA form, the CDR3 reads TGTGCCAGCTCACCACCCAGCGGGAACCCAGATACGCAGTATTTT.

This sequence joins TRBV2 and TRBJ2-7, with D tentatively TRBD1 (5 bases). Per the germline V gene, CDR1 is SNHLY and CDR2 is FYNNEI. The ends were cut back, 6 bases at V and 4 bases at J, with 10 bases in the middle. CDR3 length equals 12 residues. The CDR3 DNA follows: TGTGCCAGCAGCGTAGACAGTTACGAGCAGTACTTC. This codes for CASSVDSYEQYF.

This clone was seen a single time. The chain has TRBV30 and TRBJ2-5; no clear D. Germline lookup yields CDR1 GTSNPN and CDR2 SVGIG (reference sequence). Trimming pared 4 bases from V and 3 bases from J, leaving 12 bases between. The CDR3 is 13 residues long. The CDR3 DNA reads TGTGCCTGGACTACGGACGCGGAAGAGACCCAGTACTTC. It translates to CAWTTDAEETQYF.

The rearrangement uses TRBV12-2 and TRBJ1-5. TRBV12-2 is labeled a pseudogene. CDR3 length equals 17 residues. The CDR3 DNA reads as TGTGCAAGTCGCTTAGCGCGGGCCCCAAGGGGCAATCAGCCCCAGCATTTT. It encodes CASRLARAPRGNQPQHF.

The chain carries TRBV13 and TRBJ2-5; the match to TRBD2 covers 16 bases. Germline loops: CDR1 PRHDT, CDR2 FYEKMQ (reference sequence). Trimming took 6 bases from V and 13 from J; bases not matched to a gene: 8. This CDR3 contains 14 residues. CDR3 DNA sequence: TGTGCCAGCAGTTCGACCGGGACTAGCGGGAGGGCGTACTTC. This translates into CASSSTGTSGRAYF.

V and J are TRBV6-5 and TRBJ2-7; D gene unclear. The CDR3 contains 15 residues. The V end lost 7 bases, the J end lost 2 bases, and 18 bases lay between the germline ends. Germline-derived CDR1 and CDR2 are MNHEY and SVGAGI. The CDR3 here is CASKSPTDPPYEQYF. The CDR3 coding sequence is TGTGCCAGCAAGTCCCCAACCGACCCACCCTACGAGCAGTACTTC.

This chain connects TRBV11-2 to TRBJ1-5; tentative D call: TRBD1 (6 bases). Trimming left V 5 bases short and J 6 bases short, with 17 bases between. The germline CDR1 and CDR2 sequences are SGHAT and FQNNGV. CDR3 size: 15 residues. CDR3 DNA: TGTGCCAGCAGCAGCACAGGGATCGGTACTCAGCCCCAGCATTTT. This sequence encodes CASSSTGIGTQPQHF.

The chain has TRBV6-6 and TRBJ2-7; possibly TRBD1 for D (6 bases). This CDR3 contains 14 residues. V was cut by 2 bases and J by 2 bases, with 10 bases left in between. Germline CDR1 reads MNHNY; CDR2 reads SVGAGI (reference sequence). Here the CDR3 reads CASSYNREPYEQYF. In DNA form, the CDR3 reads TGTGCCAGCAGTTACAACAGGGAGCCCTACGAGCAGTACTTC.

The gene calls are TRBV29-1 and TRBJ2-7, with no clear D. Germline CDR1 reads SQVTM; CDR2 reads ANQGSEA. CDR3 length: 12 amino acids. Trimming removed 4 bases from V and 3 bases from J, with 10 bases in between. CDR3 region: CSVVSGRYEQYF. The CDR3 DNA is TGCAGCGTTGTTTCCGGCCGCTACGAGCAGTACTTC.

The chain combines TRBV18 with TRBJ2-5; a possible D gene is TRBD1 (5 bases). This CDR3 has 15 amino acids. V was cut by 2 bases and J by 3 bases, with 13 bases left in between. The germline gives CDR1 KGHSH, CDR2 LQKENI. CDR3 protein: CASSPGLGREETQYF. The DNA for the CDR3 is TGTGCCAGCTCACCAGGGTTGGGCAGGGAAGAGACCCAGTACTTC.

This rearrangement joins TRBV6-1 to TRBJ2-7; D ambiguous. V was pared by 3 bases and J by 5 bases, with 14 bases between. Germline assignment: CDR1 MNHNS and CDR2 SASEGT. This CDR3 spans 14 amino acids. The CDR3 DNA sequence: TGTGCCAGCAGTGAGGGCCGAGCCAGCCACGAGCAGTACTTC. It codes for CASSEGRASHEQYF.

This chain joins TRBV25-1 and TRBJ2-3; 8 bases align to TRBD2. The CDR3 totals 14 residues. J was trimmed by 1 base and V by 5 bases; bases with no gene match: 2. Germline-derived CDR1 and CDR2 are MGHDK and SYGVNS. This CDR3 reads CASSTAGGTDTQYF. CDR3 DNA: TGTGCCAGCAGTACAGCGGGGGGCACAGATACGCAGTATTTT.

The chain carries TRBV4-3 and TRBJ2-2; D call uncertain. This CDR3 is 13 amino acids long. Trimming left V 4 bases short and J 4 bases short, with 7 bases between. CDR1 is LGHNA and CDR2 is YSLEER in the germline V gene. The CDR3 sequence: CASSPRVTGELFF. The DNA for the CDR3 is TGCGCCAGCAGCCCTAGGGTCACCGGGGAGCTGTTTTTT.

The CDR3 DNA reads TGCGCCAGCAGCTTGGCCGCCGAGGGAATTCAGTACTTC. Residues: CASSLAAEGIQYF. The rearrangement links TRBV5-1 to TRBJ2-4; possibly TRBD2 for D (5 bases). Trimming pared 0 bases from V and 10 bases from J, leaving 11 bases between. Germline-derived CDR1 and CDR2 are SGHRS and YFSETQ. The CDR3 runs to 13 residues.

This clone was seen only once. The V and J genes are TRBV5-1 and TRBJ2-3, with unresolved D. Germline assignment: CDR1 SGHRS and CDR2 YFSETQ. The CDR3 consists of 12 residues. The ends were cut back, 5 bases at V and 4 bases at J, with 8 bases in the middle. The CDR3 DNA follows: TGCGCCAGCAGGCTAGACCCAGATACGCAGTATTTT. Translating it yields CASRLDPDTQYF.

The chain has TRBV5-5 and TRBJ2-5; perhaps TRBD1 as D (5 bases). Between the trimmed V and J ends, which lost 2 bases and 9 bases, there was a span of 17 bases. There are 14 residues in the CDR3. From germline, CDR1 is SGHKS and CDR2 YYEKEE (reference sequence). The CDR3 here is CASSFESPGFSQYF. Written as DNA, the CDR3 is TGTGCCAGCAGCTTTGAGTCTCCAGGGTTTTCCCAGTACTTC. Full variable domain (missing parts from reference TRBV5-5 and TRBJ2-5): DAGVTQSPTHLIKTRGQQVTLRCSPISGHKSVSWYQQVLGQGPQFIFQYYEKEERGRGNFPDRFSARQFPNYSSELNVNALLLGDSALYLCASSFESPGFSQYFGPGTRLLVL.

On this clone itself: The identical CDR3 is also encoded by other nucleotide sequences in the sample. The chain combines TRBV5-1 with TRBJ2-1, with D maybe TRBD1 (6 bases). V gave up 1 base and J gave up 3 bases, with 8 bases separating them. Germline V lookup: CDR1 SGHRS, CDR2 YFSETQ. This CDR3 is built from 14 residues. The DNA of the CDR3 is TGCGCCAGCAGCTTGAAACAGGGCTACAATGAGCAGTTCTTC. Amino acids: CASSLKQGYNEQFF.